This TCR beta chain was identified during a study of shared clonotypes between healthy human individuals. Assay: immunoSEQ multiplex PCR; the TCRdb copy retains only in-frame clones and omits some. The repertoire holds over 2 million clones, with 80% to 95% as singletons. Trimming stripped 7 bases from V and 2 bases from J, with 8 bases between. The germline V gene has CDR1 MDHEN and CDR2 SYDVKM. The CDR3 sequence is 12 residues long. This clone was detected only once. The receptor was isolated from a man younger than 30 in good health. Some clones in this sample may be carry-over from other donors' samples. The sequencing sample was made of naive CD4+ T cells from PBMCs. Regarding subset: CD45RA+ positively selected. This rearrangement joins TRBV28 to TRBJ1-1; D gene ambiguous. CDR3 nucleotide sequence: TGTGCCAGCACGGAGATTAACACTGAAGCTTTCTTT. Its protein product is CASTEINTEAFF.